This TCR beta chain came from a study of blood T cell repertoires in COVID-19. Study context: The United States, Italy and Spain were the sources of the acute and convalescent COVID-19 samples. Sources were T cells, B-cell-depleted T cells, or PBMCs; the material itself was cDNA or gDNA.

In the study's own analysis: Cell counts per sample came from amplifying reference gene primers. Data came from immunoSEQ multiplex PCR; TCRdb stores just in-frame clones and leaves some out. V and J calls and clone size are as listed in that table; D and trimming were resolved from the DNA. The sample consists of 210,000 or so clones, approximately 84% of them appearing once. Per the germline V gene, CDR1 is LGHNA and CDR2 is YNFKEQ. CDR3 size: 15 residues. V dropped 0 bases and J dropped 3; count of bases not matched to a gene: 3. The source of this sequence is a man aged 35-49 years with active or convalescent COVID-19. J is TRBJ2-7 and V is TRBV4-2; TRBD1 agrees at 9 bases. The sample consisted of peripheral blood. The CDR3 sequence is CASSQEDRGGYEQYF. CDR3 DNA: TGTGCCAGCAGCCAAGAGGACAGGGGAGGCTACGAGCAGTACTTC.